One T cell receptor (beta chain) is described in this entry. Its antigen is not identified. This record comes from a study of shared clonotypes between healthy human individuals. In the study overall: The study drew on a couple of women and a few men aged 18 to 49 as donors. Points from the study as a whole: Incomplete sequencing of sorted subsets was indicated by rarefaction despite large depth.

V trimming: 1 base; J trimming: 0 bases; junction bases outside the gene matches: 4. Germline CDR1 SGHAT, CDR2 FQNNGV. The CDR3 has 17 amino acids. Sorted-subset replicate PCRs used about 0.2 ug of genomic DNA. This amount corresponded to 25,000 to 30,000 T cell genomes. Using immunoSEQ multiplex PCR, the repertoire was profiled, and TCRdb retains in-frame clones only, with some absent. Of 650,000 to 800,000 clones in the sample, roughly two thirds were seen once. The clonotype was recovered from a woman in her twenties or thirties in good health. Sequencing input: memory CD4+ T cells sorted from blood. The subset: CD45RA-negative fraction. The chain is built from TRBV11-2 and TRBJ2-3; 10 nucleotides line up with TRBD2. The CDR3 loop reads CASSLGSGRTSTDTQYF. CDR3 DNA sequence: TGTGCCAGCAGCTTAGGTAGCGGGAGGACTAGCACAGATACGCAGTATTTT.